This TCR beta chain is from a study of blood T cells in healthy people across ages. A second PCR of about 6 to 11 cycles used a sample-barcoded 5' primer and a J-beta primer mix. Using its own MiXCR run on the 5' RACE reads, TCRdb lists one record per CDR3 protein. Found here are more than 800,000 distinct CDR3 sequences, around 45% of them singletons; the top ten hold over 15%. Per germline, CDR1 MGHRA and CDR2 YSYEKL. The CDR3 has 13 amino acids. V was trimmed by 0 bases and J by 6 bases, leaving 9 bases between them. The sequence was obtained from a woman aged 55 to 70 in good health. Sequenced input: blood. This chain joins TRBV4-1 and TRBJ2-7; D is unclear. For the CDR3, the DNA is TGCGCCAGCAGCCAAGACGTGATCAGCGAGCAGTACTTC. Amino acid sequence: CASSQDVISEQYF.